The 22 T cell receptor beta chains below come from one sample, sequenced in a study of identical twins (dated by TCRdb to about 2016). Library method: 5' RACE. Instrument used: Illumina HiSeq 2000. In TCRdb, the public reads were trimmed at Q25 with fastp and aligned with MiXCR, with productive beta chains retained. Duplicate CDR3 protein sequences are folded into a single record with the most common DNA and genes. Counted in this sample were around 550,000 distinct CDR3 sequences; 13% to 15% of them appeared once. Of the sample, roughly 0.44% falls within the top ten clones. The same data also went into a second study, on yellow fever vaccine responses in identical twins.

The specimen was CD4+ T cells sorted from blood. These receptors were collected from a woman aged 18 to 35 in good health.

This clonotype was seen only a few times. The rearrangement links TRBV20-1 to TRBJ1-6, with 10 positions matching TRBD1. The CDR3 extends over 14 amino acids. V was pared by 4 bases and J by 14 bases, with 11 bases of the junction left unmatched. CDR1 and CDR2 from the germline V gene are DFQATT and SNEGSKA (reference sequence). CDR3 in amino acids: CSAIGTGAIRSLHF. CDR3 DNA sequence: TGCAGTGCTATAGGGACAGGGGCCATAAGGTCCCTCCACTTT.

The chain is built from TRBV10-3 and TRBJ2-2, with 8 nucleotides matching TRBD2. J was trimmed by 3 bases and V by 7 bases; bases with no gene match: 10. CDR3 length: 16 residues. The germline CDR1 and CDR2 sequences are ENHRY and SYGVKD. The CDR3 DNA follows: TGTGCCATCAACAGAGTGCTGACTAGCGACACCGGGGAGCTGTTTTTT. Its protein is CAINRVLTSDTGELFF.

The chain employs TRBV3-1 and TRBJ1-2; a possible D gene is TRBD1 (5 bases). The CDR3 sequence is 14 residues long. Between the trimmed V and J ends, which lost 3 bases and 6 bases, there was a span of 14 bases. Germline CDR1 and CDR2: LGHDT and YNNKEL (reference sequence). DNA for the CDR3: TGTGCCAGCAGCCATGGGGGGATTACGCATGGCTACACCTTC. Its translation is CASSHGGITHGYTF. Using reference TRBV3-1 and TRBJ1-2 for the parts outside the CDR3, the full variable domain is DTAVSQTPKYLVTQMGNDKSIKCEQNLGHDTMYWYKQDSKKFLKIMFSYNNKELIINETVPNRFSPKSPDKAHLNLHINSLELGDSAVYFCASSHGGITHGYTFGSGTRLTVV.

The rearrangement joins TRBV27 to TRBJ2-5; 9 nucleotides align to TRBD1. V shed 0 bases and J 7 bases; nucleotides not matched to a gene: 6. Germline CDR1 MNHEY, CDR2 SMNVEV (reference sequence). The CDR3 spans 15 residues. CDR3 region: CASSLSGTGSVTQYF. As DNA, the CDR3 is TGTGCCAGCAGTTTATCCGGGACAGGGAGTGTGACCCAGTACTTC.

The gene calls are TRBV11-1 and TRBJ2-1; no firm D call. Germline V gives CDR1 SGHAT, CDR2 FQDESV (reference sequence). This CDR3 has 13 amino acids. V was cut by 1 base and J by 10 bases, with 11 bases left in between. The CDR3 DNA reads TGTGCCAGCAGCTTAGTCATTTTCGGGGAGCAGTTCTTC. This translates into CASSLVIFGEQFF.

This clonotype was detected many times. J is TRBJ2-7 and V is TRBV29-1, with D possibly being TRBD1 (6 bases). Germline lookup yields CDR1 SQVTM and CDR2 ANQGSEA. The germline V and J ends were trimmed by 6 bases and 0 bases, with 24 bases remaining between them. The CDR3 runs 17 residues. CDR3 DNA: TGCAGCGTACCCACCGCACAGGGCATCCTGAGCTCCTACGAGCAGTACTTC. Its protein product is CSVPTAQGILSSYEQYF.

Many counts were recorded for this clonotype. The rearrangement uses TRBV20-1 and TRBJ2-3, with a weak D call TRBD2 (6 bases). CDR3 length: 17 residues. Germline V gene lookup returns CDR1 DFQATT and CDR2 SNEGSKA (reference sequence). V was clipped by 3 bases and J by 0 bases, with 19 bases between them. This CDR3 is CSASGRRAPWSTDTQYF. The CDR3 nucleotides are TGCAGTGCTAGCGGGAGAAGGGCTCCATGGAGCACAGATACGCAGTATTTT.

V is TRBV7-8 and J is TRBJ2-2, with D unclear. From germline, CDR1 is SGHVS and CDR2 FQNEAQ. Trimming removed 3 bases from V and 4 bases from J, with 9 bases in between. The CDR3 runs 14 residues. The CDR3 DNA reads as TGTGCCAGCAGCTTTTTAGGGCTCACCGGGGAGCTGTTTTTT. Translation: CASSFLGLTGELFF.

The chain has TRBV10-3 and TRBJ2-7; possible D gene TRBD1, 6 bases. The germline CDR1 and CDR2 sequences are ENHRY and SYGVKD. V lost 5 bases and J lost 1, with 12 bases in between. CDR3 length: 14 amino acids. For the CDR3, the DNA is TGTGCCATCAGTACAGGGCCCGGGTCCTACGAGCAGTACGTC. It specifies CAISTGPGSYEQYV.

The table lists this clonotype with a few counts. The gene calls are TRBV10-3 and TRBJ2-3, with D possibly being TRBD2 (7 bases). V was pared by 7 bases and J by 2 bases, with 16 bases between. CDR1 is ENHRY and CDR2 is SYGVKD in the germline V gene. The CDR3 contains 15 residues. CDR3 bases: TGTGCCATCATGGGCGGGGGCCAATACACAGATACGCAGTATTTT. Its translation: CAIMGGGQYTDTQYF.

The chain couples TRBV7-9 to TRBJ2-1; no reliable D call. Per germline, CDR1 SEHNR and CDR2 FQNEAQ (reference sequence). The CDR3 covers 14 residues. Trimming pared 2 bases from V and 4 bases from J, leaving 9 bases between. CDR3 loop: CASSLSISYNEQFF. CDR3 DNA: TGTGCCAGCAGCTTATCCATTTCTTACAATGAGCAGTTCTTC. The whole variable domain, remainder taken from reference TRBV7-9 and TRBJ2-1, is DTGVSQNPRHKITKRGQNVTFRCDPISEHNRLYWYRQTLGQGPEFLTYFQNEAQLEKSRLLSDRFSAERPKGSFSTLEIQRTEQGDSAMYLCASSLSISYNEQFFGPGTRLTVL.

The V and J genes are TRBV12-3 or TRBV12-4 and TRBJ2-2; D possibly uses TRBD1 or TRBD2 (5 bases each). Deletions cut 3 bases from V and 4 bases from J, with 12 bases between. This CDR3 is built from 15 residues. CDR3 DNA: TGTGCCAGCAGTTTTTTTGGGGGTGGCACCGGGGAGCTGTTTTTT. Translated: CASSFFGGGTGELFF.

This clonotype was seen a handful of times. The chain joins TRBV5-6 to TRBJ2-1; 8 bases line up with TRBD1. The V gene end was trimmed by 0 bases and the J gene end by 4 bases; junction bases not matched to a gene: 9. The length of the CDR3 is 17 residues. Germline assignment: CDR1 SGHDT and CDR2 YYEEEE. The CDR3 here is CASSLGQGPRRYNEQFF. The CDR3 nucleotides read TGTGCCAGCAGCTTGGGACAGGGGCCCCGAAGATACAATGAGCAGTTCTTC.

This clonotype has only a few counts. The rearrangement uses TRBV14 and TRBJ1-1; 10 nucleotides line up with TRBD1. Per the germline V gene, CDR1 is SGHDN and CDR2 is FVKESK. J gave up 5 bases and V 4 bases, and 7 bases lay outside the gene matches. This CDR3 comprises 15 residues. The DNA of the CDR3 is TGTGCCAGCAGCCTCCTACCGGGACAGGGGACTGAAGCTTTCTTT. It specifies CASSLLPGQGTEAFF.

This clonotype was detected a few times. This chain uses TRBV10-3 with TRBJ2-3; a possible D gene is TRBD1 (5 bases). V was cut by 4 bases and J by 4 bases, with 18 bases left in between. This CDR3 contains 16 residues. The germline V gene encodes CDR1 ENHRY and CDR2 SYGVKD. Here the CDR3 DNA reads TGTGCCATCAGTGGGGGCGTCGGAGTAGAGGCAGATACGCAGTATTTT. Encoded protein: CAISGGVGVEADTQYF.

This clonotype was counted ten times or more. The chain has TRBV10-3 and TRBJ2-2, with 10 bases matching TRBD2. The V and J ends lost 10 bases and 10 bases, in that order; junction bases with no gene match: 9. The CDR3 runs to 13 residues. Germline CDR1 reads ENHRY; CDR2 reads SYGVKD. CDR3 region: CATFASGSVELFF. The CDR3 coding sequence is TGTGCCACGTTCGCTAGCGGGAGCGTGGAGCTGTTTTTT.

This rearrangement joins TRBV20-1 to TRBJ2-7, with D possibly being TRBD2 (7 bases). The CDR3 is 13 amino acids. Germline lookup yields CDR1 DFQATT and CDR2 SNEGSKA (reference sequence). V was pared by 3 bases and J by 4 bases, with 13 bases between. CDR3 nucleotide sequence: TGCAGTGCTAGTCCGGGGGGCCTATACGAGCAGTACGTC. Residues: CSASPGGLYEQYV.

In its sample, this clonotype was seen many times. The chain joins TRBV7-3 to TRBJ2-1; maybe TRBD2 (6 bases). CDR1 SGHTA and CDR2 FQGTGA come from the germline V gene. Deletions cut 11 bases from V and 5 bases from J, with 13 bases between. CDR3 length equals 12 residues. The CDR3 loop is CAVGTGNNEQFF. The CDR3 region has the DNA TGTGCCGTCGGGACTGGAAACAATGAGCAGTTCTTC.

The chain employs TRBV2 and TRBJ2-2; D unclear. The CDR3 length is 14 residues. Germline V gene lookup returns CDR1 SNHLY and CDR2 FYNNEI. V gave up 7 bases and J gave up 2 bases, with 11 bases separating them. The CDR3 nucleotides are TGTGCCAGCACTTGGACCAGAAACACCGGGGAGCTGTTTTTT. Translating gives CASTWTRNTGELFF.

This chain connects TRBV9 to TRBJ2-7, with TRBD1 matching 10 bases. CDR3 length equals 15 residues. J gave up 4 bases and V 3 bases, and 7 bases lay outside the gene matches. Germline V gives CDR1 SGDLS, CDR2 YYNGEE. The CDR3 DNA follows: TGTGCCAGCAGCGCTGAATCGGGACAGGGGTACGAGCAGTACTTC. It encodes CASSAESGQGYEQYF.

This clonotype was counted between two and nine times. The rearrangement joins TRBV7-6 to TRBJ2-7; TRBD1 agrees at 9 bases. CDR3 length: 15 residues. Germline loops: CDR1 SGHVS, CDR2 FNYEAQ. Unmatched junction bases numbered 8, after V lost 4 bases and J lost 4 bases. This CDR3 reads CASSSQGASGYEQYF. For the CDR3, the DNA is TGTGCCAGCAGCTCACAGGGGGCTTCTGGATACGAGCAGTACTTC. Using reference TRBV7-6 and TRBJ2-7 for the parts outside the CDR3, the full variable domain is GAGVSQSPRYKVTKRGQDVALRCDPISGHVSLYWYRQALGQGPEFLTYFNYEAQQDKSGLPNDRFSAERPEGSISTLTIQRTEQRDSAMYRCASSSQGASGYEQYFGPGTRLTVT.

This chain joins TRBV7-9 and TRBJ2-1, with 7 nucleotides matching TRBD2. CDR1 is SEHNR and CDR2 is FQNEAQ in the germline V gene (reference sequence). This CDR3 is built from 15 residues. Trimming took 5 bases from V and 2 from J; bases not matched to a gene: 6. For the CDR3, the DNA is TGTGCCAGCAGCCGAGGACTAGGGACCTACAATGAGCAGTTCTTC. As protein: CASSRGLGTYNEQFF. The full variable domain, completed using reference TRBV7-9 and TRBJ2-1, is DTGVSQNPRHKITKRGQNVTFRCDPISEHNRLYWYRQTLGQGPEFLTYFQNEAQLEKSRLLSDRFSAERPKGSFSTLEIQRTEQGDSAMYLCASSRGLGTYNEQFFGPGTRLTVL.